This T cell receptor beta chain was recorded in a study of OX40 agonist ivuxolimab in advanced cancers. Study findings and constraints: Dosing at 0.1 to 3.0 mg/kg was accompanied by clonal expansion of CD4+ and CD8+ blood T cells by week 6.

Comments on this clone: Antigen: not known.

Trimming cost V 0 bases and J 1 base; bases outside gene matches: 6. The germline gives CDR1 SGHTA, CDR2 FQGNSA. This CDR3 contains 17 residues. Libraries were prepared by immunoSEQ multiplex PCR; TCRdb keeps only in-frame clonotypes and omits some of them. Among more than 80,000 clones listed, 87% were seen once. The sequencing used CD4+ or CD8+ T cells sorted from blood, collected in a trial of the OX40 agonist ivuxolimab. The sequence derives from an adult with an advanced solid tumor such as melanoma, head and neck, liver or kidney cancer. The rearrangement uses TRBV7-2 and TRBJ2-7, with TRBD2 matching 10 bases. CDR3 nucleotide sequence: TGTGCCAGCAGCTTAGCGGTGGTTAGCGGGAGGTCCTACGAGCAGTACTTC. Translation gives CASSLAVVSGRSYEQYF.